The next 9 T cell receptor beta chains were all read from a single sample in a study of Graves' ophthalmopathy and Graves' hyperthyroidism. As the template, RNA transcripts were used to amplify TCR beta CDR3 regions. First-round RT-PCR with HTBI primers preceded a second-round multiplex PCR. One entry per CDR3 protein results from TCRdb running MiXCR on the multiplex PCR reads. The repertoire holds almost 400,000 distinct CDR3 sequences, around 17% seen once, with around 1.6% in the top ten. Sequenced sample: peripheral blood. The origin of the receptors is a woman aged 18-29 years with Graves' ophthalmopathy.

This clonotype was recorded at least ten times. V and J are TRBV6-1 and TRBJ2-7; D not resolved. CDR1 and CDR2 from the germline V gene are MNHNS and SASEGT. This CDR3 region has 13 residues. Trimming pared 11 bases from V and 1 base from J, leaving 15 bases between. The CDR3 sequence is CAGRTSGSYEQYF. CDR3 coding DNA: TGTGCCGGAAGGACCTCCGGGTCCTACGAGCAGTACTTC.

This clonotype was recorded at least ten times. V and J are TRBV19 and TRBJ1-1; the D is unclear. V was clipped by 6 bases and J by 4 bases, with 12 bases between them. Germline CDR1 is LNHDA and CDR2 is SQIVND (reference sequence). The CDR3 is 13 amino acids. CDR3 protein: CASSPQRVTEAFF. CDR3 in DNA: TGTGCCAGTAGCCCCCAGCGAGTCACTGAAGCTTTCTTT.

This clonotype was recorded at least ten times. V gene TRBV28 combines with J gene TRBJ1-5; D uncertain. Trimming shortened V by 6 bases and J by 7 bases, and 10 bases separated the two germline ends. This CDR3 is built from 12 residues. Per germline, CDR1 MDHEN and CDR2 SYDVKM. This CDR3 is CASSRPTQPQHF. The CDR3 DNA reads TGTGCCAGCAGCCGCCCGACACAGCCCCAGCATTTT.

This clonotype was seen ten or more times. The V and J genes are TRBV7-2 and TRBJ1-5; D gene uncertain. Germline V lookup: CDR1 SGHTA, CDR2 FQGNSA. Deletions cut 0 bases from V and 1 base from J, with 7 bases between. The CDR3 sequence is 15 residues long. Here the CDR3 reads CASSLAQISNQPQHF. As DNA, the CDR3 is TGTGCCAGCAGCTTAGCTCAGATAAGCAATCAGCCCCAGCATTTT.

This clonotype was observed many times. One junction end disagrees with the germline gene, perhaps due to a read error. The rearrangement uses TRBV10-3 and TRBJ1-5, with D tentatively TRBD1 (5 bases). Germline CDR1 ENHRY, CDR2 SYGVKD. The CDR3 has 14 amino acids. In nucleotides, the CDR3 is TGTGCCACCAGTCGTGGCAGGGAGGGTCAGCCCCAGCATTTT. Encoded protein: CATSRGREGQPQHF.

This clonotype was seen many times. The CDR3 DNA sequence: TGTGCCAGCTCCTGGGGGGTCTCCTACGAGCAGTACTTC. Its translation: CASSWGVSYEQYF. This rearrangement joins TRBV27 to TRBJ2-7; D possibly corresponds to TRBD2 (6 bases). The CDR3 is 13 amino acids. The germline V and J ends were trimmed by 8 bases and 0 bases, with 11 bases remaining between them. Looked up from germline, CDR1 is MNHEY and CDR2 is SMNVEV (reference sequence).

This clonotype has at least ten counts. The rearrangement joins TRBV7-2 to TRBJ1-5; D is ambiguous. Germline loops: CDR1 SGHTA, CDR2 FQGNSA. V was cut by 4 bases and J by 0 bases, with 13 bases left in between. The CDR3 totals 16 residues. The CDR3: CASSSSLGPSNQPQHF. CDR3 coding DNA: TGTGCCAGCAGCTCTAGTTTGGGCCCTAGCAATCAGCCCCAGCATTTT.

This clonotype was counted many times. J is TRBJ2-5 and V is TRBV7-2; D might be TRBD1 (7 bases). CDR1 is SGHTA, CDR2 FQGNSA, per germline. V was shortened by 1 base and J by 4 bases, with 16 bases between the two germline ends. The CDR3 length is 16 residues. The CDR3 DNA follows: TGTGCCAGCAGCTTAGATGGGCGGGGACAGTTAGAGACCCAGTACTTC. Residues: CASSLDGRGQLETQYF.

The chain has TRBV6-2 or TRBV6-3 and TRBJ2-7; 8 positions match TRBD2. V dropped 2 bases and J dropped 2; count of bases not matched to a gene: 5. This CDR3 region has 15 residues. Germline V gene lookup returns CDR1 MNHEY and CDR2 SVGEGT. DNA for the CDR3: TGTGCCAGCAGTTACGGTGCGGGAGGCACCTACGAGCAGTACTTC. Translating gives CASSYGAGGTYEQYF.